The rows below give T cell receptor beta chains drawn from one sample of a study of technical replicates of blood from a few donors. The data were produced by immunoSEQ multiplex PCR, yet TCRdb's version contains in-frame clones alone and is incomplete. This repertoire shows around 73,000 clones, over 90% found once; its top ten account for roughly 4.5%. The sequenced sample was PBMCs. Receptor source: a human donor in good health. Some clones in this sample may be carry-over from other donors' samples. Both conserved end residues are trimmed from each CDR3.

j_call | v_call | cdr3_aa
TRBJ2-7 | TRBV7-6 | ASSQNTGGGYSYEQY
TRBJ1-2 | TRBV6-1 | ASSELGTGVSYT
TRBJ1-2 | TRBV7-2 | ASSPAGGNYGYT
TRBJ1-2 | TRBV30 | AWSATGGYGYT
TRBJ2-5 | TRBV10-3 | AISGGSGSETQY
TRBJ2-1 | TRBV7-6 | ASSLLRGGIYLYNEQF
TRBJ1-1 | TRBV6-5 | ASSYSRSTEAF
TRBJ1-1 | TRBV6-5 | ASRAGVTEAF
TRBJ1-1 | TRBV9 | ASSGGQGAYTEAF
TRBJ2-3 | TRBV10-3 | AISETEAGPEQDTQY
TRBJ1-5 | TRBV6-6 | ASKGAVSQPQH
TRBJ1-5 | TRBV15 | ATSGGGNSNQPQH
TRBJ1-2 | TRBV7-9 | ASRYSDSNYGYT
TRBJ2-7 | TRBV4-3 | ASSQDNGGRSGEQY
TRBJ2-5 | TRBV6-4 | ASTPGGPNQETQY
TRBJ2-1 | TRBV7-9 | ASSQRVIADWFVHEQF
TRBJ2-7 | TRBV6-1 | ASSESGGPFVGEQY
TRBJ2-2 | TRBV5-4 | ASSLILAGYPGELF
TRBJ1-3 | TRBV11-2 | ASSLSLRNSGNTIY
TRBJ1-2 | TRBV19 | ASSSGGNGYT
TRBJ2-7 | TRBV7-2 | ASSPEAGGAYEQY
TRBJ1-1 | TRBV7-9 | ASSLRPDRGMNTEAF
TRBJ2-7 | TRBV4-3 | ASSQGDFRDTGEQY
TRBJ2-7 | TRBV11-2 | ASSPGTATYEQY
TRBJ2-1 | TRBV5-1 | ASSLAVVGEQF